Below, one TCR beta chain is given with its context. Other DNA sequences in this sample translate to the same CDR3. This specimen belongs to a study of blood T cell repertoires in COVID-19. The CDR3 loop spans 14 amino acids. With 5 bases clipped from V and 4 bases from J, the junction kept 6 bases outside the gene matches. Germline assignment: CDR1 SGHRS and CDR2 YFSETQ. Sequenced by immunoSEQ multiplex PCR; TCRdb stores in-frame clones only, minus some. This table holds some 270,000 clones, 80% to 90% found once. The sample taken for sequencing was peripheral blood. This TCR came from a woman between 65 and 79 years old with acute or convalescent COVID-19. The chain recombines TRBV5-1 with TRBJ2-3; 8 positions agree with TRBD1. The CDR3: CASSPGQAADTQYF. CDR3 DNA sequence: TGCGCCAGCAGTCCGGGACAGGCGGCAGATACGCAGTATTTT.